This T cell receptor beta chain stems from a study of blood T cell repertoires in COVID-19. The method was immunoSEQ multiplex PCR; TCRdb's version includes in-frame clones alone and lacks a portion of them. The sample carries approximately 270,000 clones, 80% to 90% recorded once. The length of the CDR3 is 15 residues. The junction had 12 bases not matched to a gene; V was cut back by 5 bases and J by 6 bases. Germline V gene sequence: CDR1 SEHNR, CDR2 FQNEAQ (reference sequence). This clonotype was sampled from a woman in her 30s who had recovered from COVID-19. Sequenced material: PBMCs or T cells enriched from blood (not recorded which). The chain is built from TRBV7-9 and TRBJ1-2; TRBD1 aligns across 7 bases. The CDR3 DNA reads as TGTGCCAGCAGCCGACGCGACAGGGTCAGAGATGGCTACACCTTC. As protein: CASSRRDRVRDGYTF.